One sample yielded the 6 T cell receptor beta chains listed below, sequenced in a study of somatic mutations in cytotoxic T cells in rheumatoid arthritis. Produced via immunoSEQ multiplex PCR; TCRdb's table is partial and in-frame only. The sample carries fewer than 25,000 clones, about two thirds recorded once. Sequenced: CD8+ T cells sorted from blood. The receptors stem from an adult with rheumatoid arthritis.

This chain uses TRBV4-3 with TRBJ2-3, with a tentative D call TRBD1 (6 bases). The CDR3 is made up of 17 amino acids. V lost 0 bases and J 0 bases, leaving 13 bases between the germline ends. Per germline, CDR1 LGHNA and CDR2 YSLEER. CDR3 loop: CASSQDPTGTSTDTQYF. In nucleotides, the CDR3 is TGCGCCAGCAGCCAAGATCCCACAGGGACGAGCACAGATACGCAGTATTTT.

The chain carries TRBV2 and TRBJ1-1; D remains ambiguous. CDR3 size: 11 residues. The germline V and J ends were trimmed by 4 bases and 7 bases, with 7 bases remaining between them. Germline CDR1 and CDR2: SNHLY and FYNNEI. CDR3 amino acids: CASSVAFEAFF. CDR3 coding DNA: TGTGCCAGCAGTGTCGCGTTTGAAGCTTTCTTT.

The V gene is TRBV27, the J gene TRBJ2-5, with TRBD2 matching over 10 bases. This CDR3 has 16 amino acids. V dropped 5 bases and J dropped 1; count of bases not matched to a gene: 7. CDR1 and CDR2 from the germline V gene are MNHEY and SMNVEV (reference sequence). CDR3 region: CASSASLAGLQETQYF. In DNA, the CDR3 is TGTGCCAGCAGTGCCTCACTAGCGGGGCTCCAAGAGACCCAGTACTTC.

This clone turned up a few times. The V call is TRBV4-1, the J call TRBJ2-7; 8 bases align to TRBD1. J gave up 2 bases and V 3 bases, and 3 bases lay outside the gene matches. CDR3 size: 14 residues. Germline CDR1 and CDR2: MGHRA and YSYEKL. CDR3 in DNA: TGCGCCAGCAGCCACCTACAGGGGGCCTACGAGCAGTACTTC. This sequence encodes CASSHLQGAYEQYF.

The chain has TRBV6-1 and TRBJ2-5, with D unclear. From germline, CDR1 is MNHNS and CDR2 SASEGT. The CDR3 is 13 amino acids. V shed 4 bases and J shed 1 base, with 7 bases lying between them. The CDR3 here is CASSVWFQETQYF. CDR3 coding DNA: TGTGCCAGCAGTGTTTGGTTCCAAGAGACCCAGTACTTC.

This chain joins TRBV2 and TRBJ1-1; 7 bases map to TRBD1. This CDR3 has 15 residues. Germline V gene lookup returns CDR1 SNHLY and CDR2 FYNNEI. The ends lost 2 bases at V and 6 bases at J; junction bases unmatched: 9. The CDR3 loop reads CASSESHRGGSEAFF. The CDR3 region has the DNA TGTGCCAGCAGTGAATCGCACAGGGGAGGATCTGAAGCTTTCTTT.